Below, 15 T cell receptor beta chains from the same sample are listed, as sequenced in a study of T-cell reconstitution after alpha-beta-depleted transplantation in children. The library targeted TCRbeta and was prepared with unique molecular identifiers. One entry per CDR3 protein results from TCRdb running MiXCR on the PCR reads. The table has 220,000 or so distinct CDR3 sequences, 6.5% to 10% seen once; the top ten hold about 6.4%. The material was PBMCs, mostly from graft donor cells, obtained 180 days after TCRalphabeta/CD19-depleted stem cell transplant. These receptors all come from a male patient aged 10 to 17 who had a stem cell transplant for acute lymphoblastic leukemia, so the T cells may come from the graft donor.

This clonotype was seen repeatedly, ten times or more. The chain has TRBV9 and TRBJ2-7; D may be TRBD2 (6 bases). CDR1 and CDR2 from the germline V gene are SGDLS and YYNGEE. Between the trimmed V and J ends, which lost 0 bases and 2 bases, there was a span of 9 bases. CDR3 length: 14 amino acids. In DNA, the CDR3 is TGTGCCAGCAGCGTAGGAACTAGCCCCTACGAGCAGTACTTC. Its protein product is CASSVGTSPYEQYF.

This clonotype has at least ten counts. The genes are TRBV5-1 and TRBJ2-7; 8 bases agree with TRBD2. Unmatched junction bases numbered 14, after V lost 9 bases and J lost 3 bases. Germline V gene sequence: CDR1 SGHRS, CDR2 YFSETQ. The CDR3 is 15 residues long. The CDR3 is CATSLSGSPLYEQYF. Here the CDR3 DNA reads TGCGCCACTAGCCTGAGCGGGAGTCCCCTCTACGAGCAGTACTTC. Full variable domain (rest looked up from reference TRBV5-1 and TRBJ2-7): KAGVTQTPRYLIKTRGQQVTLSCSPISGHRSVSWYQQTPGQGLQFLFEYFSETQRNKGNFPGRFSGRQFSNSRSEMNVSTLELGDSALYLCATSLSGSPLYEQYFGPGTRLTVT.

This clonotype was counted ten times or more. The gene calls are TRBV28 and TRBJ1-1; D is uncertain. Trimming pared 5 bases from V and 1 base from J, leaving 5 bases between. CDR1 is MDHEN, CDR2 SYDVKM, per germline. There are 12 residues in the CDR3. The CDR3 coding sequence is TGTGCCAGCAGTCAAACGAACACTGAAGCTTTCTTT. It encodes CASSQTNTEAFF. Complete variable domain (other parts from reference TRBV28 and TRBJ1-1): DVKVTQSSRYLVKRTGEKVFLECVQDMDHENMFWYRQDPGLGLRLIYFSYDVKMKEKGDIPEGYSVSREKKERFSLILESASTNQTSMYLCASSQTNTEAFFGQGTRLTVV.

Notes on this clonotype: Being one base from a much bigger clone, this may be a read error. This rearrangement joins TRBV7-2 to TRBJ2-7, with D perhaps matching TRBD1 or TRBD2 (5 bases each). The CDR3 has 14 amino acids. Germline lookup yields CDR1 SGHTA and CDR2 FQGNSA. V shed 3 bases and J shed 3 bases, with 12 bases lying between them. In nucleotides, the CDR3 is TGTGCCAGCAGCTTCGGGGCTGACTTCTACGAGCAGTACTTC. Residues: CASSFGADFYEQYF.

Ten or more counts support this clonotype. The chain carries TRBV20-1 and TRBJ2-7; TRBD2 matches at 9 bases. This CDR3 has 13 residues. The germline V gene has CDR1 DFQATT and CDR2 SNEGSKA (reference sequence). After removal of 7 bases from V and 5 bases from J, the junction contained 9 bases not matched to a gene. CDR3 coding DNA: TGCAGTGTCCCGGGACTAGCATTTGACGAGCAGTACTTC. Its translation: CSVPGLAFDEQYF.

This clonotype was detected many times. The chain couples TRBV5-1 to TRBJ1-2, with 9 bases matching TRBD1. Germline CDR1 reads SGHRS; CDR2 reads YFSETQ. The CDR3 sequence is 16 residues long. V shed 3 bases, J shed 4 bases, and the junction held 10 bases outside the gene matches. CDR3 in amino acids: CASSYGQGPLAYGYTF. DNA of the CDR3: TGCGCCAGCAGCTATGGACAGGGGCCCCTCGCCTATGGCTACACCTTC.

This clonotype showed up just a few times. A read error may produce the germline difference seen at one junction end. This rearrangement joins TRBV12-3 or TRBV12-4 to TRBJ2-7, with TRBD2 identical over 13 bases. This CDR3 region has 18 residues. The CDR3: CTSSPRTSGRKGSYEQYF. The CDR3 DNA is TGTACCAGCAGTCCAAGGACTAGCGGGAGAAAAGGGAGCTACGAGCAGTACTTC.

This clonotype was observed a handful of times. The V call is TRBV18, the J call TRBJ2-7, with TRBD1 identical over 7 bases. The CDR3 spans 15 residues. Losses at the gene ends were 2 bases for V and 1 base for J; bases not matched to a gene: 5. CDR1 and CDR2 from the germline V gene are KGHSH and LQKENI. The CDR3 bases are TGTGCCAGCTCACCAGGACAGGACCGTTCCTACGAGCAGTACTTC. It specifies CASSPGQDRSYEQYF.

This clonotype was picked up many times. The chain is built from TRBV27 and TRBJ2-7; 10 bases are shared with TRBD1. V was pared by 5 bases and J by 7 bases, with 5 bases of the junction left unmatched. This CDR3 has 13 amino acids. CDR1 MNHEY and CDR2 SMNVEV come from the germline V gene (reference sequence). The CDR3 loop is CASSPGQGFEQYF. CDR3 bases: TGTGCCAGCAGTCCGGGACAGGGGTTTGAGCAGTACTTC.

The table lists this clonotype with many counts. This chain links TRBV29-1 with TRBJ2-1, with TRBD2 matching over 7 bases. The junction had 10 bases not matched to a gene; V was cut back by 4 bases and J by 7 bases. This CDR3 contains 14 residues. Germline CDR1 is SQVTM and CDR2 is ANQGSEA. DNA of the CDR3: TGCAGCGTTGGTGTTGGCGGGAGTAGAAATGAGCAGTTCTTC. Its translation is CSVGVGGSRNEQFF.

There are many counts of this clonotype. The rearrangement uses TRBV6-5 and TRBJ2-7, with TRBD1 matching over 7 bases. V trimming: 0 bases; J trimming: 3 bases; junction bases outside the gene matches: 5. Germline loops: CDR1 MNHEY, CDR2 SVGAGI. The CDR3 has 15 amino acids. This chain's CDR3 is CASSYSYRGGYEQYF. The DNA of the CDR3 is TGTGCCAGCAGTTACTCCTACAGGGGTGGCTACGAGCAGTACTTC.

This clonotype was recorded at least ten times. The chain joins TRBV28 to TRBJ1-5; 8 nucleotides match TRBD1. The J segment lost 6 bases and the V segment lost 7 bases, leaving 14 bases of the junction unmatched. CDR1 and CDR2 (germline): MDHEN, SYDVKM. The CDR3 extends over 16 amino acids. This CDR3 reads CASTPSRNRGGQPQHF. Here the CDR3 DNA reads TGTGCCAGCACCCCTTCGAGAAACAGGGGGGGTCAGCCCCAGCATTTT.

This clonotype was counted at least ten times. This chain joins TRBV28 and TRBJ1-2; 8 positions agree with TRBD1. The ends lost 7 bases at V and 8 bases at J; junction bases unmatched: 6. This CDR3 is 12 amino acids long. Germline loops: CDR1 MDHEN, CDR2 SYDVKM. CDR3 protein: CASTGTGRGYTF. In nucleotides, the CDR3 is TGTGCCAGCACAGGGACAGGTAGAGGCTACACCTTC.

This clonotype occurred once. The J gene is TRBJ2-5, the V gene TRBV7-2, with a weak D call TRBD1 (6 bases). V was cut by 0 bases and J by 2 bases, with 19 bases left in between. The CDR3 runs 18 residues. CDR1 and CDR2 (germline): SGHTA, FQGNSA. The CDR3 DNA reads TGTGCCAGCAGCTTAGCCCGGGACACTATGTCACGGCAAGAGACCCAGTACTTC. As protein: CASSLARDTMSRQETQYF.

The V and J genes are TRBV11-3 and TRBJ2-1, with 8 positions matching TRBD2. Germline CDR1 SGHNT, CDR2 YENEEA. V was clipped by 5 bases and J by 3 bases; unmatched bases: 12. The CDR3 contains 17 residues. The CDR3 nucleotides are TGTGCCAGCAGCGTCCCCTTAGCGGGGCCCTGCTACAATGAGCAGTTCTTC. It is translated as CASSVPLAGPCYNEQFF.